Reported below is one T cell receptor (beta chain). Its target is not known. Use of 60 Vbeta and 13 Jbeta primers characterized the PCR. Authors' analysis steps: A follow-up analysis tallied about 80 million unique TCR beta chains, roughly 10 million shared. The table came from immunoSEQ multiplex PCR; TCRdb's copy has only in-frame clones and leaves some out. D and trimming come from the DNA, and the V and J calls and clone size come from that table. The sample's table shows some 150,000 clones. The data are from a study of cytomegalovirus exposure and HLA in healthy donors. Study results and limitations: CMV serostatus was the sole immune exposure information available.

CDR1 MGHRA and CDR2 YSYEKL come from the germline V gene. Trimming shortened V by 0 bases and J by 2 bases, and 16 bases separated the two germline ends. The CDR3 consists of 17 residues. The sequence was collected from a man aged 35-49 years in good health and CMV-seronegative. The chain joins TRBV4-1 to TRBJ1-2; tentatively, D is TRBD1 (5 bases). Sequencing input: PBMCs. CDR3 residues: CASSQEGQGTINYGYTF. Written as DNA, the CDR3 is TGCGCCAGCAGCCAAGAGGGGCAGGGAACTATCAACTATGGCTACACCTTC.